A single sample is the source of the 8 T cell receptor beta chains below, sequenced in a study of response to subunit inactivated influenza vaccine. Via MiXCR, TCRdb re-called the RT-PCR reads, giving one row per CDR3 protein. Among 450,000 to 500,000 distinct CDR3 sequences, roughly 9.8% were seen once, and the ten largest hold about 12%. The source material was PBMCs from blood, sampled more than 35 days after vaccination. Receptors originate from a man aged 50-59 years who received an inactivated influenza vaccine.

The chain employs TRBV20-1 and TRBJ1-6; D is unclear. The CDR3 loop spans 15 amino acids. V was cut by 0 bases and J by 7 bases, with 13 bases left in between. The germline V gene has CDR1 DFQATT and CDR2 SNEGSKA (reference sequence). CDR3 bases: TGCAGTGCTAGAGATTGGGCGGGAAAGAATTCACCCCTCCACTTT. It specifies CSARDWAGKNSPLHF.

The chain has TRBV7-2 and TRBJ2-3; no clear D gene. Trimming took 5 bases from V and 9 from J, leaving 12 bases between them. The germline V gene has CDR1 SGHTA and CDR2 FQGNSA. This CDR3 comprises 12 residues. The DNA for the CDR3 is TGTGCCAGCAGCCCGACCCCATGGACGCAGTATTTT. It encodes CASSPTPWTQYF.

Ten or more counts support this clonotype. CDR3 amino acids: CSAREGELFF. CDR3 DNA sequence: TGCAGTGCTAGAGAGGGAGAACTGTTTTTT. This chain links TRBV20-1 with TRBJ1-4; no clear D gene. Germline values: CDR1 DFQATT, CDR2 SNEGSKA (reference sequence). V dropped 0 bases and J dropped 12 bases, with 5 bases sitting between them. The CDR3 is 10 residues long.

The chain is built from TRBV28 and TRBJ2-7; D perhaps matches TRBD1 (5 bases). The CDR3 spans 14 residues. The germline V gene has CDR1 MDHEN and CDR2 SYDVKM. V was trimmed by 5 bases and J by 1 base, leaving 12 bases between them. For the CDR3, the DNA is TGTGCCAGCAGTGAGGACACCTCATCCTACGAGCAGTACTTC. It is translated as CASSEDTSSYEQYF.

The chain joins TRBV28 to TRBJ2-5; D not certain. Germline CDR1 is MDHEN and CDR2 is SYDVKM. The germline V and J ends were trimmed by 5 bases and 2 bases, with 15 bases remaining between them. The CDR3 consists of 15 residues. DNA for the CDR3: TGTGCCAGCAGTCCTATGGGGATGGGTCAAGAGACCCAGTACTTC. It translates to CASSPMGMGQETQYF.

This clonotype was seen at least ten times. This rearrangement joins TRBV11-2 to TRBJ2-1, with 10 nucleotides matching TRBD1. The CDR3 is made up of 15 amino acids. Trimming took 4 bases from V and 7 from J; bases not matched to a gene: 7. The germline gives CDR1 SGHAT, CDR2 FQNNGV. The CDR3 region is CASSSTGTGVNEQFF. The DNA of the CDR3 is TGTGCCAGCAGCTCGACCGGGACAGGGGTGAATGAGCAGTTCTTC.

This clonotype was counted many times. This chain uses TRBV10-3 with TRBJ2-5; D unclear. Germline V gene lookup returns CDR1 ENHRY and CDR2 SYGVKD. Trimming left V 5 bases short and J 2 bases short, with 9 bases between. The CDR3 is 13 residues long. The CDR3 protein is CAISYSAQETQYF. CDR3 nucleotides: TGTGCCATCAGTTACAGCGCTCAAGAGACCCAGTACTTC.

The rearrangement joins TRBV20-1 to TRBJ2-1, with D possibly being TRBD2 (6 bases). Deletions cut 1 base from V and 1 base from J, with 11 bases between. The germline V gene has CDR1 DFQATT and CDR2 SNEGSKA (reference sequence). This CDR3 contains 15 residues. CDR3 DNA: TGCAGTGCTAGAGCCCCGACTAGGTCCTACAATGAGCAGTTCTTC. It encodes CSARAPTRSYNEQFF.